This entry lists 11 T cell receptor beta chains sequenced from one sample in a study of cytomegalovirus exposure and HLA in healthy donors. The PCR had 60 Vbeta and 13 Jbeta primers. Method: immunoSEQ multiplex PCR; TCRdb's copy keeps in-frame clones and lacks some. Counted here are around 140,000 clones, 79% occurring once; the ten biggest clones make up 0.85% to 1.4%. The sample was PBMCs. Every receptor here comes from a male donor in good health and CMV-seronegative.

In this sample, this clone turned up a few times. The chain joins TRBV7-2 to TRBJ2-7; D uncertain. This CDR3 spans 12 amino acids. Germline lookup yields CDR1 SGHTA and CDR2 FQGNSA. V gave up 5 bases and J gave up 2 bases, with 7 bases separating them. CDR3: CASSQSTYEQYF. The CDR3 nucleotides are TGTGCCAGCAGCCAGTCCACCTACGAGCAGTACTTC. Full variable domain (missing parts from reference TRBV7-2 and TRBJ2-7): GAGVSQSPSNKVTEKGKDVELRCDPISGHTALYWYRQSLGQGLEFLIYFQGNSAPDKSGLPSDRFSAERTGGSVSTLTIQRTQQEDSAVYLCASSQSTYEQYFGPGTRLTVT.

CDR3 in amino acids: CASSVTGDAQGGYTF. The CDR3, as DNA: TGTGCCAGCAGCGTGACAGGGGATGCCCAGGGAGGCTACACCTTC. The rearrangement uses TRBV9 and TRBJ1-2; 8 bases map to TRBD1. The CDR3 runs to 15 residues. Per the germline V gene, CDR1 is SGDLS and CDR2 is YYNGEE. V lost 2 bases to trimming and J lost 8 bases; unmatched junction nucleotides: 11.

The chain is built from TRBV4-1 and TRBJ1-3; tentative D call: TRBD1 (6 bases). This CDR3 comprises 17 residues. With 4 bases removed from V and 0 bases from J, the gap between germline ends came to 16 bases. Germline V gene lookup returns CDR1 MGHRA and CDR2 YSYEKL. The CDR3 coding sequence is TGCGCCAGCAGCCCTCGGACAGCTACCAACTCTGGAAACACCATATATTTT. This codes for CASSPRTATNSGNTIYF.

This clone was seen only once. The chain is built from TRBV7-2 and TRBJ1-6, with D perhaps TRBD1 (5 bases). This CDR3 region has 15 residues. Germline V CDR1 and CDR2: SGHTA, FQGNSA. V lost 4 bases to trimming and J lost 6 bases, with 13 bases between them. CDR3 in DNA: TGTGCCAGCAGCTCCAGGGTTCTCGGTAATTCACCCCTCCACTTT. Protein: CASSSRVLGNSPLHF.

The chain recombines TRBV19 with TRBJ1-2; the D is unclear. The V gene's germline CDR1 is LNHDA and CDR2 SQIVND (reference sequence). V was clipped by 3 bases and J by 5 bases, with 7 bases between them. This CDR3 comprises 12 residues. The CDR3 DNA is TGTGCCAGTAGTATGACTCTTTATGGCTACACCTTC. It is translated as CASSMTLYGYTF.

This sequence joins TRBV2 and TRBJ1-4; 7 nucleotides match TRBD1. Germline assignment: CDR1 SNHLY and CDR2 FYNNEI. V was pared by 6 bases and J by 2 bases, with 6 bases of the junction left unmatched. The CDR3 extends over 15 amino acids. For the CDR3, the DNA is TGTGCCAGCAGCGGACAGGCAGGGACTAATGAAAAACTGTTTTTT. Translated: CASSGQAGTNEKLFF.

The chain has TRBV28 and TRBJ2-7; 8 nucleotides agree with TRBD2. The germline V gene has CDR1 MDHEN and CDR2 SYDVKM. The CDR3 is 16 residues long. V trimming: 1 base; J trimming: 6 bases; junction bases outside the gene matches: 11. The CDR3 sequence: CASSLSIRGTRPEQYF. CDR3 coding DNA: TGTGCCAGCAGTTTATCAATAAGGGGGACTAGACCCGAGCAGTACTTC.

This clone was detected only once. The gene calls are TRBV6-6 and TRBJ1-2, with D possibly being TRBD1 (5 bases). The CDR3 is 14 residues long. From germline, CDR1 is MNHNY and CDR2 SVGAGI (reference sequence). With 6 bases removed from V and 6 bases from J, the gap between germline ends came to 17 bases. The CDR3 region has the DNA TGTGCCAGCAGCGATACCAGGGCGTACCATGGCTACACCTTC. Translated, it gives CASSDTRAYHGYTF.

The CDR3, as DNA: TGTGCCACCCTTCCGCTTAGCGGGGCTGGAGGGGAGCAGTACTTC. Protein: CATLPLSGAGGEQYF. The chain uses TRBV2 and TRBJ2-7; 8 positions match TRBD2. The ends lost 10 bases at V and 7 bases at J; junction bases unmatched: 18. The CDR3 contains 15 residues. Germline CDR1 SNHLY, CDR2 FYNNEI.

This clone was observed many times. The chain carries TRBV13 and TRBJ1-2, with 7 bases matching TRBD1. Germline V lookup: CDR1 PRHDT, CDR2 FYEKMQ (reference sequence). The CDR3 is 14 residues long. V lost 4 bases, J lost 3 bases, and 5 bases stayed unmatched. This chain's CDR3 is CASSSGQAYYGYTF. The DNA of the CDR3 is TGTGCCAGCAGCTCCGGACAGGCCTACTATGGCTACACCTTC.

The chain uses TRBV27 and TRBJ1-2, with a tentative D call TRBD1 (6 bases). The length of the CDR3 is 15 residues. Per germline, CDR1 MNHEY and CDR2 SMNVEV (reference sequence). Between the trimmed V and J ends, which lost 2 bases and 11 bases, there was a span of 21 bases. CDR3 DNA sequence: TGTGCCAGCAGTTTAGGGCCCCAGGACAGTTCTGGGTACACCTTC. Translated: CASSLGPQDSSGYTF.